These 17 T cell receptor beta chains share one sample of origin, sequenced in a study of cytomegalovirus exposure and HLA in healthy donors. 60 Vbeta and 13 Jbeta primers were used in PCR. Method: immunoSEQ multiplex PCR; TCRdb's copy keeps in-frame clones and lacks some. The repertoire holds around 120,000 clones, less than 80% seen once, with 3.5% to 4% in the top ten. Sequencing was done on a sample of PBMCs. The receptors were gathered from a man aged 25-40 years in good health and CMV-seropositive.

This clone has just a few counts. V usage is TRBV4-2 and J usage is TRBJ1-3, with D possibly TRBD1 on 5 matching bases. V was trimmed by 4 bases and J by 2 bases, leaving 12 bases between them. Germline V lookup: CDR1 LGHNA, CDR2 YNFKEQ. CDR3 length: 15 residues. CDR3 in amino acids: CASSPTDSPGNTIYF. The CDR3 DNA follows: TGTGCCAGCAGCCCCACAGACAGTCCTGGAAACACCATATATTTT.

To note about this clone: This sample also contains other DNA sequences that code for the same CDR3. The V and J genes are TRBV19 and TRBJ2-1; maybe TRBD1 (5 bases). Trimming left V 3 bases short and J 2 bases short, with 8 bases between. In germline, CDR1 is LNHDA, CDR2 SQIVND (reference sequence). This CDR3 contains 14 residues. The CDR3 here is CASSIQGAYNEQFF. The CDR3 bases are TGTGCCAGTAGTATCCAGGGTGCCTACAATGAGCAGTTCTTC. The variable domain in full, completed from reference TRBV19 and TRBJ2-1, reads DGGITQSPKYLFRKEGQNVTLSCEQNLNHDAMYWYRQDPGQGLRLIYYSQIVNDFQKGDIAEGYSVSREKKESFPLTVTSAQKNPTAFYLCASSIQGAYNEQFFGPGTRLTVL.

V and J are TRBV7-9 and TRBJ2-3; TRBD2 matches 8 bases. This CDR3 contains 13 residues. In germline, CDR1 is SEHNR, CDR2 FQNEAQ (reference sequence). The CDR3 DNA follows: TGTGCGACCCCCCGGGGGGGAACAGATACGCAGTATTTT. Protein product: CATPRGGTDTQYF.

The CDR3 DNA reads as TGTGCCAGCAGCTTAGACAGCGGGGGGTGGGGCGCAGATACGCAGTATTTT. Translation: CASSLDSGGWGADTQYF. The V and J genes are TRBV7-8 and TRBJ2-3; 9 bases align to TRBD2. The CDR3 spans 17 residues. Germline CDR1 and CDR2: SGHVS and FQNEAQ. V gave up 1 base and J gave up 4 bases; unmatched junction bases: 9.

The rearrangement links TRBV5-8 to TRBJ2-3; 7 bases match TRBD2. CDR1 is SGHTS, CDR2 YDEGEE, per germline. J gave up 4 bases and V 3 bases, and 5 bases lay outside the gene matches. The length of the CDR3 is 14 residues. Here the CDR3 reads CASSSGLGADTQYF. CDR3 bases: TGTGCCAGCAGCTCAGGACTAGGTGCAGATACGCAGTATTTT.

This clone turned up a few times. The rearrangement links TRBV6-6 to TRBJ2-7; D is possibly TRBD1 (6 bases). V was cut by 4 bases and J by 2 bases, with 15 bases left in between. CDR1 is MNHNY, CDR2 SVGAGI, per germline (reference sequence). This CDR3 is built from 15 residues. The CDR3, as DNA: TGTGCCAGCAGTTCCCGACAGGTCCGAGCCTACGAGCAGTACTTC. Translated: CASSSRQVRAYEQYF.

The chain combines TRBV11-2 with TRBJ1-1; weak D call: TRBD1 (5 bases). V lost 2 bases and J lost 3, with 7 bases in between. This CDR3 is built from 13 residues. Per the germline V gene, CDR1 is SGHAT and CDR2 is FQNNGV. CDR3 nucleotide sequence: TGTGCCAGCAGCTTACAGGGCTACACTGAAGCTTTCTTT. It specifies CASSLQGYTEAFF.

The J gene is TRBJ2-1, the V gene TRBV5-6, with TRBD1 identical over 8 bases. Germline loops: CDR1 SGHDT, CDR2 YYEEEE. The CDR3 length is 14 residues. The V and J ends lost 4 bases and 4 bases, in that order; junction bases with no gene match: 4. CDR3 loop: CASSQGQAYNEQFF. CDR3 coding DNA: TGTGCCAGCAGCCAGGGACAGGCATACAATGAGCAGTTCTTC. Filled out from reference TRBV5-6 and TRBJ2-1, the complete variable domain reads DAGVTQSPTHLIKTRGQQVTLRCSPKSGHDTVSWYQQALGQGPQFIFQYYEEEERQRGNFPDRFSGHQFPNYSSELNVNALLLGDSALYLCASSQGQAYNEQFFGPGTRLTVL.

This chain connects TRBV21-1 to TRBJ2-5; the D call in the table, TRBD1, was not verified against the DNA. TRBV21-1 is annotated as a pseudogene. CDR3 length: 14 amino acids. CDR3 coding DNA: TGTGCCAGCAGCACGACAGTAATACAAGAGACCCAGTACTTC. Protein sequence: CASSTTVIQETQYF.

This chain uses TRBV5-1 with TRBJ1-2; maybe TRBD1 (5 bases). The CDR3 is 14 amino acids. Germline values: CDR1 SGHRS, CDR2 YFSETQ. Trimming left V 4 bases short and J 8 bases short, with 18 bases between. Here the CDR3 reads CASSPSGGTNGYTF. The DNA of the CDR3 is TGCGCCAGCAGCCCGTCTGGGGGGACGAACGGCTACACCTTC. Variable domain in full (rest from reference TRBV5-1 and TRBJ1-2): KAGVTQTPRYLIKTRGQQVTLSCSPISGHRSVSWYQQTPGQGLQFLFEYFSETQRNKGNFPGRFSGRQFSNSRSEMNVSTLELGDSALYLCASSPSGGTNGYTFGSGTRLTVV.

A remark on this clone: Other DNA sequences from this sample encode an identical CDR3 as well. CDR3 nucleotides: TGCGCCAGCAGCCAACCCGGGAGCTTAACCCACGAGCAGTACTTC. Amino acids: CASSQPGSLTHEQYF. The rearrangement links TRBV4-1 to TRBJ2-7; D is perhaps TRBD2 (6 bases). Germline V gives CDR1 MGHRA, CDR2 YSYEKL. V lost 2 bases to trimming and J lost 5 bases, with 16 bases between them. This CDR3 has 15 residues.

The rearrangement joins TRBV19 to TRBJ2-1; possibly TRBD2 for D (6 bases). Deletions cut 6 bases from V and 9 bases from J, with 9 bases between. This CDR3 region has 11 residues. Germline V lookup: CDR1 LNHDA, CDR2 SQIVND (reference sequence). CDR3 residues: CASSLGGEQFF. The CDR3 DNA reads as TGTGCCAGTAGCCTGGGGGGTGAGCAGTTCTTC.

The chain combines TRBV6-1 with TRBJ2-5; 9 nucleotides align to TRBD1. There are 15 residues in the CDR3. V shed 3 bases, J shed 3 bases, and the junction held 5 bases outside the gene matches. Germline V lookup: CDR1 MNHNS, CDR2 SASEGT. CDR3 nucleotide sequence: TGTGCCAGCAGTGAGCCGGGACAGGGAAAAGAGACCCAGTACTTC. Translated, it gives CASSEPGQGKETQYF.

CDR3 in amino acids: CASSSPRGRTDTQYF. The DNA of the CDR3 is TGTGCCAGCAGCTCGCCCAGAGGCCGCACAGATACGCAGTATTTT. The chain carries TRBV7-9 and TRBJ2-3; no definite D call. The germline V gene encodes CDR1 SEHNR and CDR2 FQNEAQ (reference sequence). V was clipped by 4 bases and J by 1 base, with 12 bases between them. This CDR3 has 15 residues.

Only a few counts were recorded for this clone. The chain couples TRBV7-9 to TRBJ1-1, with a tentative D call TRBD1 (5 bases). Germline V CDR1 and CDR2: SEHNR, FQNEAQ (reference sequence). CDR3 length equals 13 residues. V was clipped by 4 bases and J by 1 base, with 7 bases between them. Here the CDR3 DNA reads TGTGCCAGCAGCTCACAGGAGAACACTGAAGCTTTCTTT. Translated, it gives CASSSQENTEAFF.

This rearrangement joins TRBV5-5 to TRBJ1-5; no clear D gene. The V gene's germline CDR1 is SGHKS and CDR2 YYEKEE (reference sequence). The ends were cut back, 4 bases at V and 0 bases at J, with 11 bases in the middle. CDR3 length equals 15 residues. CDR3 DNA: TGTGCCAGCAGCGTCGAGGGCTATAGCAATCAGCCCCAGCATTTT. Protein product: CASSVEGYSNQPQHF.

As for this clone: A single base separates this from a much larger clone, so it may be a read error. The chain couples TRBV5-4 to TRBJ2-5; D is perhaps TRBD1 (6 bases). The V end was cut by 4 bases, the J end by 11 bases, with 21 bases between. Per germline, CDR1 SGHNT and CDR2 YYREEE (reference sequence). This CDR3 spans 14 amino acids. CDR3 sequence reads: CASSPGRGPYKQYF. The CDR3, as DNA: TGTGCCAGCAGCCCCGGCAGGGGCCCCTACAAGCAGTACTTC. Using reference TRBV5-4 and TRBJ2-5 for the parts outside the CDR3, the full variable domain is ETGVTQSPTHLIKTRGQQVTLRCSSQSGHNTVSWYQQALGQGPQFIFQYYREEENGRGNFPPRFSGLQFPNYSSELNVNALELDDSALYLCASSPGRGPYKQYFGPGTRLLVL.